The 18 T cell receptor beta chains reported below all come from one sample, sequenced in a study of spatial heterogeneity in lung cancer (dated by TCRdb to between 2018 and 2020). Paper-wide results and their limitations: The tumor nonsynonymous mutation count correlated with the number of expanded intratumoral alpha and beta TCRs.

No antigen is known for these receptors. Library method: 5' RACE. The sequencer listed for this sample is NextSeq 500. TCRdb trimmed the raw reads at Q25, called clones with MiXCR and kept productive beta chains. Every distinct CDR3 protein forms one entry, paired with its most common genes and DNA. The table for this sample lists about 7,200 distinct CDR3 sequences; about 10% of them were counted only once. The biggest ten clones account for approximately 10% of the sample. The sample's time point label is to be understood as: sample taken at primary tumor resection. This specimen was lung tumor tissue, taken at surgery. The receptors stem from a female donor with early-stage non-small cell lung cancer.

This clonotype has a count of ten or more. The J gene is TRBJ1-5, the V gene TRBV30, with 7 bases aligning to TRBD1. Per germline, CDR1 GTSNPN and CDR2 SVGIG (reference sequence). This CDR3 is built from 15 residues. Trimming cost V 2 bases and J 1 base; bases outside gene matches: 5. CDR3 nucleotides: TGTGCCTGGAGTCGTCGGGACAGAAGCAATCAGCCCCAGCATTTT. Its translation: CAWSRRDRSNQPQHF.

This clonotype turned up a few times. The chain couples TRBV4-2 to TRBJ2-4, with no clear D. The germline gives CDR1 LGHNA, CDR2 YNFKEQ. This CDR3 is built from 14 residues. Trimming stripped 0 bases from V and 10 bases from J, with 13 bases between. CDR3 coding DNA: TGTGCCAGCAGCCAAGATACCGCAGCACGAATTCAGTACTTC. This translates into CASSQDTAARIQYF.

This clonotype was counted only a few times. CDR3 coding DNA: TGTGCCAGCAGTTTGGCCCAGGGACCACAGGGTACAGATACGCAGTATTTT. It codes for CASSLAQGPQGTDTQYF. The V and J genes are TRBV12-3 or TRBV12-4 and TRBJ2-3, with D perhaps TRBD1 (6 bases). The V end lost 3 bases, the J end lost 3 bases, and 19 bases lay between the germline ends. The CDR3 runs 17 residues.

The rearrangement joins TRBV12-3 or TRBV12-4 to TRBJ2-3, with 9 positions matching TRBD2. The CDR3 is 15 amino acids. The V gene end was trimmed by 3 bases and the J gene end by 5 bases; junction bases not matched to a gene: 6. The DNA of the CDR3 is TGTGCCAGCAGTTTTGGGCGGGGGGGCGTAGATACGCAGTATTTT. Its protein product is CASSFGRGGVDTQYF.

This clonotype was picked up many times. The V gene is TRBV5-1, the J gene TRBJ2-7; D unclear. Trimming removed 1 base at V and 2 bases at J, with 7 bases between. Germline CDR1 SGHRS, CDR2 YFSETQ. The CDR3 has 13 amino acids. The CDR3 region has the DNA TGCGCCAGCAGCTTGTCACAGACCTACGAGCAGTACTTC. It is translated as CASSLSQTYEQYF.

A few counts support this clonotype. The genes are TRBV7-8 and TRBJ2-7; D gene ambiguous. Germline V lookup: CDR1 SGHVS, CDR2 FQNEAQ. The V gene lost 7 bases and the J gene lost 5 bases, with 12 bases spanning the gap. The CDR3 spans 12 residues. The CDR3 protein is CASKGQINEQYF. DNA for the CDR3: TGTGCCAGCAAGGGCCAAATAAACGAGCAGTACTTC. Combining the CDR3 with reference TRBV7-8 and TRBJ2-7 gives the whole variable domain GAGVSQSPRYKVAKRGQDVALRCDPISGHVSLFWYQQALGQGPEFLTYFQNEAQLDKSGLPSDRFFAERPEGSVSTLKIQRTQQEDSAVYLCASKGQINEQYFGPGTRLTVT.

This clonotype was counted between two and nine times. The rearrangement joins TRBV7-2 to TRBJ2-3; the match to TRBD2 covers 10 bases. V trimming: 0 bases; J trimming: 4 bases; junction bases outside the gene matches: 4. CDR3 length: 16 residues. Per the germline V gene, CDR1 is SGHTA and CDR2 is FQGNSA. CDR3 amino acids: CASSLAHSGGPDTQYF. The CDR3 DNA is TGTGCCAGCAGCTTAGCGCATAGCGGGGGGCCAGATACGCAGTATTTT.

This clonotype turned up a few times. The V and J genes are TRBV6-1 and TRBJ2-2, with a possible D match to TRBD2 (5 bases). The CDR3 is 12 amino acids. V dropped 8 bases and J dropped 3 bases, with 7 bases sitting between them. Germline V lookup: CDR1 MNHNS, CDR2 SASEGT. Here the CDR3 reads CASLRDTGELFF. CDR3 nucleotides: TGTGCCAGCTTGAGGGACACCGGGGAGCTGTTTTTT.

By sample fraction, this clonotype is medium-sized. J is TRBJ2-6 and V is TRBV7-2; the D gene is possibly TRBD1 (5 bases). The CDR3 has 21 residues. Germline values: CDR1 SGHTA, CDR2 FQGNSA. Between the trimmed V and J ends, which lost 1 base and 0 bases, there was a span of 22 bases. The CDR3 loop reads CASSLELYGAGLASGANVLTF. The CDR3, as DNA: TGTGCCAGCAGCTTAGAGTTGTATGGGGCAGGGCTCGCCTCTGGGGCCAACGTCCTGACTTTC. The variable domain in full, with the rest retrieved from reference TRBV7-2 and TRBJ2-6, is GAGVSQSPSNKVTEKGKDVELRCDPISGHTALYWYRQSLGQGLEFLIYFQGNSAPDKSGLPSDRFSAERTGGSVSTLTIQRTQQEDSAVYLCASSLELYGAGLASGANVLTFGAGSRLTVL.

By share, this clonotype counts as medium-sized (0.01 to 0.1%). The J gene is TRBJ2-1, the V gene TRBV5-1; D perhaps matches TRBD1 (5 bases). Trimming took 4 bases from V and 5 from J, leaving 7 bases between them. Germline V gene lookup returns CDR1 SGHRS and CDR2 YFSETQ. CDR3 length: 12 amino acids. The CDR3 DNA follows: TGCGCCAGCAGCCCGACAGACAATGAGCAGTTCTTC. This sequence encodes CASSPTDNEQFF.

This chain links TRBV20-1 with TRBJ2-5; no clear D. Germline lookup yields CDR1 DFQATT and CDR2 SNEGSKA (reference sequence). V lost 6 bases, J lost 5 bases, and 10 bases lay in between. The CDR3 is made up of 11 amino acids. CDR3: CSAPGVETQYF. The CDR3 bases are TGCAGTGCCCCTGGCGTCGAGACCCAGTACTTC.

This clonotype came up a few times. The chain joins TRBV18 to TRBJ1-6; maybe TRBD1 (6 bases). CDR1 is KGHSH, CDR2 LQKENI, per germline. V lost 3 bases, J lost 2 bases, and 14 bases lay in between. This CDR3 spans 17 amino acids. CDR3 in amino acids: CASSPPGQTTYNSPLHF. The CDR3 DNA follows: TGTGCCAGCTCACCGCCGGGACAAACCACCTATAATTCACCCCTCCACTTT.

This clonotype is judged medium-sized. This chain uses TRBV28 with TRBJ2-7; a weak D match, TRBD1 (6 bases). Germline V gene lookup returns CDR1 MDHEN and CDR2 SYDVKM. Trimming stripped 4 bases from V and 2 bases from J, with 12 bases between. The CDR3 sequence is 14 residues long. CDR3 DNA: TGTGCCAGCAGTTCGCCCGCAGGGGCCTACGAGCAGTACTTC. Its protein is CASSSPAGAYEQYF.

The chain is built from TRBV7-6 and TRBJ2-3; 10 bases match TRBD2. There are 17 residues in the CDR3. The germline CDR1 and CDR2 sequences are SGHVS and FNYEAQ. Trimming took 2 bases from V and 11 from J; bases not matched to a gene: 16. The CDR3 DNA sequence: TGTGCCAGCAGCTTAAGCGCCGGACTAGCGGCGACTGGGGGGCAGTATTTT. It translates to CASSLSAGLAATGGQYF.

This clonotype was picked up a small number of times. This chain links TRBV7-2 with TRBJ2-6, with D perhaps assigned TRBD1 or TRBD2 (5 bases each). Germline CDR1 and CDR2: SGHTA and FQGNSA. V lost 5 bases, J lost 1 base, and 12 bases lay in between. CDR3 length: 16 amino acids. This CDR3 is CASSNLGRSGANVLTF. The CDR3 bases are TGTGCCAGCAGCAACCTGGGACGATCTGGGGCCAACGTCCTGACTTTC.

This clonotype was seen repeatedly, ten times or more. The rearrangement joins TRBV6-1 to TRBJ1-5, with D perhaps TRBD1 (6 bases). The V end lost 2 bases, the J end lost 1 base, and 21 bases lay between the germline ends. Germline lookup yields CDR1 MNHNS and CDR2 SASEGT. This CDR3 contains 19 residues. The CDR3 reads CASSESGRIGGVSNQPQHF. The CDR3, as DNA: TGTGCCAGCAGTGAATCAGGCAGGATAGGGGGTGTGAGCAATCAGCCCCAGCATTTT.

The V and J genes are TRBV18 and TRBJ2-5; no clear D gene. This CDR3 spans 15 amino acids. Germline CDR1 and CDR2: KGHSH and LQKENI. Trimming removed 2 bases at V and 0 bases at J, with 10 bases between. DNA of the CDR3: TGTGCCAGCTCACCAAGGGAATGGGACCAAGAGACCCAGTACTTC. Residues: CASSPREWDQETQYF.

This clonotype was found many times. The rearrangement uses TRBV12-3 or TRBV12-4 and TRBJ1-1; D uncertain. The CDR3 runs 14 residues. Trimming shortened V by 1 base and J by 0 bases, and 6 bases separated the two germline ends. CDR3 region: CASSLGGMNTEAFF. CDR3 bases: TGTGCCAGCAGTTTAGGCGGCATGAACACTGAAGCTTTCTTT.